The 22 T cell receptor beta chains listed next were all sequenced from one sample in a study of blood T cell repertoires in COVID-19. Some clones are missing from TCRdb's copy, which holds only in-frame ones; the method was immunoSEQ multiplex PCR. The table lists 400,000 to 550,000 clones, 70% to 90% of them singletons. The sample consisted of PBMCs or T cells enriched from blood (not recorded which). The receptors were sampled from a woman between 18 and 29 years old with acute COVID-19.

This chain links TRBV5-6 with TRBJ1-2, with 7 bases identical to TRBD1. The J segment lost 5 bases and the V segment lost 0 bases, leaving 16 bases of the junction unmatched. Germline CDR1 and CDR2: SGHDT and YYEEEE. The CDR3 is 18 residues long. CDR3 nucleotides: TGTGCCAGCAGCTTGGAAGGGCTTGGAGGACAGGACCTGTATGGCTACACCTTC. Amino acids: CASSLEGLGGQDLYGYTF.

In its sample, this clone was seen once. This chain connects TRBV28 to TRBJ2-7, with D possibly being TRBD1 (5 bases). Looked up from germline, CDR1 is MDHEN and CDR2 is SYDVKM. The CDR3 consists of 17 residues. Trimming cost V 5 bases and J 0 bases, with 20 bases left between them. The CDR3 spells CASSPAGYRSSSYEQYF. The CDR3 nucleotides are TGTGCCAGCAGTCCAGCCGGTTACAGGTCCAGCTCCTACGAGCAGTACTTC.

The gene calls are TRBV27 and TRBJ1-6; 9 bases are shared with TRBD1. Trimming removed 7 bases from V and 5 bases from J; junction bases left unmatched: 6. This CDR3 comprises 15 residues. CDR1 is MNHEY, CDR2 SMNVEV, per germline (reference sequence). The CDR3 DNA reads TGTGCCAGCACCCGGGACAGGGCAAATAATTCACCCCTCCACTTT. Translating gives CASTRDRANNSPLHF.

The rearrangement links TRBV30 to TRBJ1-5; no reliable D call. CDR1 and CDR2 (germline): GTSNPN, SVGIG (reference sequence). V was trimmed by 0 bases and J by 9 bases, leaving 15 bases between them. There are 14 residues in the CDR3. The chain's CDR3 is CAWSVYGSSGPQHF. CDR3 coding DNA: TGTGCCTGGAGTGTATACGGTAGCTCGGGGCCCCAGCATTTT.

The genes are TRBV10-3 and TRBJ1-4; weak D call: TRBD1 (6 bases). The length of the CDR3 is 14 residues. The germline V gene has CDR1 ENHRY and CDR2 SYGVKD. The V and J ends lost 2 bases and 5 bases respectively, with 9 bases between them. CDR3 DNA: TGTGCCATCAGTGAGGCAGGGGAGAATGAAAAACTGTTTTTT. Encoded protein: CAISEAGENEKLFF.

The chain couples TRBV5-5 to TRBJ1-1, with a tentative D call TRBD1 (5 bases). The germline gives CDR1 SGHKS, CDR2 YYEKEE (reference sequence). Trimming pared 3 bases from V and 4 bases from J, leaving 19 bases between. This CDR3 contains 16 residues. The CDR3 nucleotides are TGTGCCAGCAGCTCGCAGGGTGGAGGGGTTGGCACTGAAGCTTTCTTT. Translated: CASSSQGGGVGTEAFF.

This clone was detected once. This chain connects TRBV12-5 to TRBJ2-5; TRBD2 aligns across 7 bases. The CDR3 covers 14 residues. The V and J ends lost 3 bases and 5 bases, in that order; junction bases with no gene match: 6. Germline V lookup: CDR1 LGHNT, CDR2 FRNRAP. CDR3 sequence reads: CASGFGREGETQYF. The CDR3 DNA reads TGTGCTAGTGGTTTCGGCAGGGAGGGCGAGACCCAGTACTTC.

The V and J genes are TRBV12-5 and TRBJ1-2; D not certain. The CDR3 totals 14 residues. CDR1 is LGHNT, CDR2 FRNRAP, per germline. Deletions cut 0 bases from V and 4 bases from J, with 9 bases between. CDR3 in amino acids: CASGLVQSTYGYTF. DNA for the CDR3: TGTGCTAGTGGTTTGGTACAAAGTACCTATGGCTACACCTTC.

This sequence joins TRBV2 and TRBJ1-1, with 9 bases that match TRBD1. With 7 bases clipped from V and 7 bases from J, the junction kept 4 bases outside the gene matches. This CDR3 has 12 residues. Germline V gene sequence: CDR1 SNHLY, CDR2 FYNNEI. The CDR3 here is CASKTTGGEAFF. CDR3 nucleotide sequence: TGTGCCAGCAAGACGACAGGGGGTGAAGCTTTCTTT.

This clone appeared once. This chain joins TRBV12-3 or TRBV12-4 and TRBJ1-1, with D maybe TRBD1 (6 bases). V was trimmed by 10 bases and J by 4 bases, leaving 10 bases between them. CDR3 size: 11 residues. The CDR3 protein is CATTGSTEAFF. The CDR3, as DNA: TGTGCCACCACAGGGAGCACTGAAGCTTTCTTT.

The gene calls are TRBV10-1 and TRBJ1-4; maybe TRBD1 (5 bases). Germline V gene data show CDR1 as WNHNN and CDR2 as SYGVQD (reference sequence). V shed 7 bases and J shed 4 bases, with 19 bases lying between them. The CDR3 is 16 amino acids. CDR3 protein: CASKARAIKHNEKLFF. CDR3 nucleotide sequence: TGCGCCAGCAAGGCCAGGGCAATAAAACATAATGAAAAACTGTTTTTT.

This rearrangement joins TRBV5-1 to TRBJ1-1; D is ambiguous. Trimming took 2 bases from V and 3 from J, leaving 11 bases between them. Germline assignment: CDR1 SGHRS and CDR2 YFSETQ. The CDR3 covers 14 residues. CDR3 sequence reads: CASSFPGLYTEAFF. As DNA, the CDR3 is TGCGCCAGCAGCTTTCCAGGACTTTACACTGAAGCTTTCTTT.

V gene TRBV29-1 combines with J gene TRBJ2-1; tentatively, D is TRBD2 (5 bases). The CDR3 sequence is 17 residues long. Germline V gene sequence: CDR1 SQVTM, CDR2 ANQGSEA. V dropped 6 bases and J dropped 5 bases, with 26 bases sitting between them. The CDR3 nucleotides read TGCAGCGTGGTGGGAGACTCCGTCTTCAGTACTCACAATGAGCAGTTCTTC. Amino acid sequence: CSVVGDSVFSTHNEQFF.

The chain is built from TRBV7-3 and TRBJ1-1; D call uncertain. CDR3 length equals 14 residues. Deletions cut 5 bases from V and 1 base from J, with 11 bases between. CDR1 is SGHTA, CDR2 FQGTGA, per germline. CDR3 in amino acids: CASSPTHRNTEAFF. The DNA for the CDR3 is TGTGCCAGCAGCCCGACCCACAGGAACACTGAAGCTTTCTTT.

The chain couples TRBV30 to TRBJ1-6; 7 nucleotides agree with TRBD1. The V gene end was trimmed by 3 bases and the J gene end by 9 bases; junction bases not matched to a gene: 2. The CDR3 extends over 12 amino acids. Germline CDR1 and CDR2: GTSNPN and SVGIG (reference sequence). The CDR3 loop is CAWRPGGSPLHF. The CDR3 region has the DNA TGTGCCTGGAGACCAGGGGGTTCACCCCTCCACTTT. The full variable domain, in which reference TRBV30 and TRBJ1-6 provide the parts outside the CDR3, is SQTIHQWPATLVQPVGSPLSLECTVEGTSNPNLYWYRQAAGRGLQLLFYSVGIGQISSEVPQNLSASRPQDRQFILSSKKLLLSDSGFYLCAWRPGGSPLHFGNGTRLTVT.

V is TRBV2 and J is TRBJ1-1; TRBD1 aligns across 11 bases. CDR1 and CDR2 from the germline V gene are SNHLY and FYNNEI. This CDR3 spans 13 amino acids. The V gene end was trimmed by 7 bases and the J gene end by 5 bases; junction bases not matched to a gene: 3. The CDR3, as DNA: TGTGCCAGCAAGGGACAGGGGGTAACTGAAGCTTTCTTT. Translation gives CASKGQGVTEAFF.

J is TRBJ1-5 and V is TRBV3-1 (or the pseudogene TRBV3-2); D unclear. Germline V gene lookup returns CDR1 LGHDT and CDR2 YNNKEL (reference sequence). The germline V and J ends were trimmed by 0 bases and 3 bases, with 9 bases remaining between them. The CDR3 is 15 amino acids. The CDR3 here is CASSQDLTDNQPQHF. The CDR3 DNA sequence: TGTGCCAGCAGCCAAGATCTCACTGACAATCAGCCCCAGCATTTT.

This clone was detected once. The sample contains more than one DNA sequence encoding this CDR3. V is TRBV9 and J is TRBJ1-5; D is unclear. V was cut by 2 bases and J by 0 bases, with 6 bases left in between. The CDR3 extends over 14 amino acids. The germline CDR1 and CDR2 sequences are SGDLS and YYNGEE. This chain's CDR3 is CASSVGLSNQPQHF. CDR3 bases: TGTGCCAGCAGCGTTGGGCTTAGCAATCAGCCCCAGCATTTT. Full variable domain (outside the CDR3, taken from reference TRBV9 and TRBJ1-5): DSGVTQTPKHLITATGQRVTLRCSPRSGDLSVYWYQQSLDQGLQFLIQYYNGEERAKGNILERFSAQQFPDLHSELNLSSLELGDSALYFCASSVGLSNQPQHFGDGTRLSIL.

V gene TRBV9 combines with J gene TRBJ2-6; D perhaps matches TRBD2 (5 bases). The V and J ends lost 0 bases and 1 base respectively, with 8 bases between them. The V gene's germline CDR1 is SGDLS and CDR2 YYNGEE. The length of the CDR3 is 16 residues. CDR3 sequence (DNA): TGTGCCAGCAGCGTAGATGGAGGTTCTGGGGCCAACGTCCTGACTTTC. It encodes CASSVDGGSGANVLTF.

The chain has TRBV6-5 and TRBJ1-1; no clear D. Germline V gene sequence: CDR1 MNHEY, CDR2 SVGAGI. The CDR3 covers 15 residues. V was trimmed by 6 bases and J by 4 bases, leaving 18 bases between them. The CDR3 DNA follows: TGTGCCAGCAGCTCCCCTGGAGGGCGCGGCACTGAAGCTTTCTTT. Protein: CASSSPGGRGTEAFF.

With regard to this clone: This sample includes further DNA sequences coding for the same CDR3. The J gene is TRBJ2-7, the V gene TRBV11-2; TRBD1 aligns across 8 bases. The CDR3 is 14 amino acids. V dropped 4 bases and J dropped 2; count of bases not matched to a gene: 4. Germline CDR1 and CDR2: SGHAT and FQNNGV. The CDR3 spells CASSSGQGPYEQYF. DNA for the CDR3: TGTGCCAGCAGCTCCGGACAGGGCCCCTACGAGCAGTACTTC.

The chain couples TRBV4-3 to TRBJ1-1, with TRBD1 matching over 8 bases. The CDR3 spans 18 residues. With 0 bases clipped from V and 4 bases from J, the junction kept 13 bases outside the gene matches. Germline CDR1 LGHNA, CDR2 YSLEER. The DNA for the CDR3 is TGCGCCAGCAGCCAAGATCTCTTGGACAGGGAGTTGCGCACTGAAGCTTTCTTT. Protein product: CASSQDLLDRELRTEAFF.